This paragraph reports one TCR beta chain. Its antigen is as yet unknown. This entry comes from a study of cytomegalovirus exposure and HLA in healthy donors. Trimming removed 5 bases from V and 2 bases from J, with 12 bases in between. The CDR3 length is 14 residues. Germline CDR1 and CDR2: LNHDA and SQIVND (reference sequence). General study results and limits: Later analysis indicated greater clonal expansion among HLA-associated TCR beta chains than among equally common other chains.

Use of 60 Vbeta and 13 Jbeta primers characterized the PCR. The assay was immunoSEQ multiplex PCR, and TCRdb's table has in-frame clones only and misses some. The data show 100,000 or so clones, with about four fifths seen just once and about 1.9% held by the top ten. The sequencing input was PBMCs. This chain links TRBV19 with TRBJ1-2; D gene unclear. The sequence derives from a woman between 40 and 55 years old in good health and CMV-seronegative. The CDR3 nucleotides are TGTGCCAGTAGTCTAATCAGCGACAACTATGGCTACACCTTC. Its translation is CASSLISDNYGYTF. The entire variable domain, with the rest obtained from reference TRBV19 and TRBJ1-2, is as follows: DGGITQSPKYLFRKEGQNVTLSCEQNLNHDAMYWYRQDPGQGLRLIYYSQIVNDFQKGDIAEGYSVSREKKESFPLTVTSAQKNPTAFYLCASSLISDNYGYTFGSGTRLTVV.